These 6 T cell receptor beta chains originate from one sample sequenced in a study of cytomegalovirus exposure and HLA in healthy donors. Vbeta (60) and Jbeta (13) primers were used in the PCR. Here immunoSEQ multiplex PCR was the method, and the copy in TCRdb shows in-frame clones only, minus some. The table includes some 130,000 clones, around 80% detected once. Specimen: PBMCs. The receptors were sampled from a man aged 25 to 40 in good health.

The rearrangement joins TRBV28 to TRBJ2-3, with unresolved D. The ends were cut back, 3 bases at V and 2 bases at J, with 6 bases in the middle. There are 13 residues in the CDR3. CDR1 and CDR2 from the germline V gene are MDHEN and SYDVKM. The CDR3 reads CASSFGPTDTQYF. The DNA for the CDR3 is TGTGCCAGCAGTTTTGGGCCCACAGATACGCAGTATTTT.

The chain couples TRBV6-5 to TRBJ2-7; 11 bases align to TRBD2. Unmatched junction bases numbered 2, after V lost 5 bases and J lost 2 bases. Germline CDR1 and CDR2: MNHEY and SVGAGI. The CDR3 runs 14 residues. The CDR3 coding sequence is TGTGCCAGCAGTCAGGGACTAGCGGCCTACGAGCAGTACTTC. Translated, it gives CASSQGLAAYEQYF.

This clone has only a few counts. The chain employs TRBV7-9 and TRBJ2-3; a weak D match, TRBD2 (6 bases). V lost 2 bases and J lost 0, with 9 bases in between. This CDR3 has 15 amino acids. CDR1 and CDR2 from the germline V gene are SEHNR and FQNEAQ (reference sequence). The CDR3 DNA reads TGTGCCAGCAGCTTATCCGCGGGGAGCACAGATACGCAGTATTTT. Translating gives CASSLSAGSTDTQYF.

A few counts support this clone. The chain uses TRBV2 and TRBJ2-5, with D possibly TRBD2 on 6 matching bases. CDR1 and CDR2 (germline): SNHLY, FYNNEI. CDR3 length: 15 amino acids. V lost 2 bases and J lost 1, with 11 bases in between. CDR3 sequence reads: CASSELASAQETQYF. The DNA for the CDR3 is TGTGCCAGCAGTGAATTAGCTAGCGCCCAAGAGACCCAGTACTTC.

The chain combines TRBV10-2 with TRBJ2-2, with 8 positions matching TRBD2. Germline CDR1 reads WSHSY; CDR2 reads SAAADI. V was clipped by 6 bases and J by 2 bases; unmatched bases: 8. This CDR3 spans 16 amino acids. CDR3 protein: CASRMGSGTNTGELFF. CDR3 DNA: TGCGCCAGCAGGATGGGTAGCGGGACCAACACCGGGGAGCTGTTTTTT.

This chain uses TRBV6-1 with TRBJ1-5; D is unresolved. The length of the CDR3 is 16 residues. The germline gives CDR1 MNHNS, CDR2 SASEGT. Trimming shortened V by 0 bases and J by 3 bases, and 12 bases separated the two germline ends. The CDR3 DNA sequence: TGTGCCAGCAGTGAAGCGCTGGGCAGCCTCAATCAGCCCCAGCATTTT. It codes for CASSEALGSLNQPQHF.